This TCR beta chain was sequenced in a study of early stage breast cancer tumors. Turning to the study itself: Average read coverage per sample was around 10-fold.

Remarks on this clone: Its antigen is not known.

Findings of the study overall: Tumors had roughly 2.5-fold higher T cell density and higher clonality than adjacent normal breast tissue.

Using immunoSEQ multiplex PCR, the repertoire was profiled, and TCRdb retains in-frame clones only, with some absent. The table has about 72,000 clones, 65% to 80% seen once. CDR1 and CDR2 (germline): SQVTM, ANQGSEA. The CDR3 length is 11 residues. The sequence was obtained from a person aged 55 to 70 with breast cancer. Sequences were obtained from blood. This sequence joins TRBV29-1 and TRBJ2-1; D is perhaps TRBD1 or TRBD2 (5 bases each). The CDR3 loop is CRATGLGEQFF. In DNA form, the CDR3 reads TGCAGAGCGACGGGGCTGGGTGAGCAGTTCTTC.